This T cell receptor (beta chain) was captured in a study of shared clonotypes between healthy human individuals. Across the study: Aged between 18 and 49, the donors were a couple of women and a few men.

Study findings and constraints: Shared clonotypes across all four donors exceeded non-shared ones in generation probability. Few donors limited the genetic and exposure-history diversity represented.

CD45RO-negative, CCR7-positively selected cells formed the naive CD8 fraction, excluding terminally differentiated effector memory CD45RA+ cells. Using immunoSEQ multiplex PCR, the repertoire was profiled, and TCRdb retains in-frame clones only, with some absent. Seen here are 550,000 to 750,000 clones, roughly 94% observed once, and the top ten hold 24%. The germline CDR1 and CDR2 sequences are MNHNY and SVGAGI (reference sequence). This CDR3 contains 16 residues. Trimming took 5 bases from V and 5 from J; bases not matched to a gene: 9. Comment on this clone: Antigen unknown.

The sequenced material came from naive CD8+ T cells sorted from blood. The chain has TRBV6-6 and TRBJ2-5; 12 bases align to TRBD2. The clonotype originates from a man aged 25 to 45 in good health. The CDR3 DNA follows: TGTGCCAGCAGTCCCCTAGCGGGAGGGCCGTTGGAGACCCAGTACTTC. Its protein is CASSPLAGGPLETQYF.